This is a list of T cell receptor beta chains from one sample in a study of T cell repertoires in cytomegalovirus infection. Their antigens remain unidentified. TCRdb passed the reads through MiXCR, listing each CDR3 protein once. The sample consists of 400,000 to 600,000 distinct CDR3 sequences, approximately 40% of them appearing once. The source material was cultured PBMCs, sampled from culture after CMV antigen stimulation. Every receptor here comes from a human donor in good health (CMV status not recorded). Some clones in this sample may be carry-over from other donors' samples. The CDR3 runs from the conserved cysteine through the conserved F or W. Fields, in order: clone size, J gene, D gene, V gene, CDR3 DNA, CDR3 protein. D genes are given only for firm matches. The size entry is marked missing in some rows and otherwise reads once, few, many or a size class.

-,TRBJ2-5,-,TRBV7-2,TGTGCCAGCACCGACTCAGAGACCCAGTACTTC,CASTDSETQYF
once,TRBJ1-5,-,TRBV10-3,TGTGCCATCACTAGGAGGCTCAATCAGCCCCAGCATTTT,CAITRRLNQPQHF
many,TRBJ2-3,-,TRBV7-2,TGTGCCAGCAGCTTACGGACGGGTAGCACAGATACGCAGTATTTT,CASSLRTGSTDTQYF
-,TRBJ2-5,TRBD1,TRBV12-3/TRBV12-4,TGTGCCAGCATTGAATGGGACAGGGAACAAGAGACCCAGTACTTC,CASIEWDREQETQYF
few,TRBJ2-5,-,TRBV7-2,TGTGCCAGCAGCAGGGGTCATGGGGAGACCCAGTACTTC,CASSRGHGETQYF
-,TRBJ2-3,TRBD1,TRBV6-2/TRBV6-3,TGTGCCAGCAGTTACGGACAGGCCACCCCTCAGTATTTT,CASSYGQATPQYF
few,TRBJ1-3,-,TRBV7-2,TGTGCCAGCAGCTTCGCACGGTGGGACACCATATATTTT,CASSFARWDTIYF
few,TRBJ2-1,TRBD2,TRBV6-8,TGTGCCAGCAGTTACTCGAGGGCTAGCGGGGGTTTCTCCTACAATGAGCAGTTCTTC,CASSYSRASGGFSYNEQFF
-,TRBJ2-1,-,TRBV7-6,TGTGCCAGCAGCCGTCGAGGGGGGTACAATGAGCAGTTCTTC,CASSRRGGYNEQFF
-,TRBJ1-4,-,TRBV11-2,TGTGCCAGCAGCTTAGGGAGTTCAGGGGCTGAAAAACTGTTTTTT,CASSLGSSGAEKLFF
few,TRBJ2-5,TRBD2,TRBV7-2,TGTGCCAGCAGCAGGGGTTTGGGGCGGGGGACCTCGGCGGCCCAGTACTTC,CASSRGLGRGTSAAQYF
-,TRBJ1-1,TRBD1,TRBV12-3/TRBV12-4,TGTGCCAGCACCCCACCGACAGGGGGTCATGAAGCTTTCTTT,CASTPPTGGHEAFF
-,TRBJ2-7,-,TRBV5-4,TGTGCCAGCAGCCCGAGGGGGGATGGGTCCTACGAGCAGTACTTC,CASSPRGDGSYEQYF
-,TRBJ2-7,TRBD2,TRBV6-2/TRBV6-3,TGTGCCAGCAGTTATTCGTCCAAGACTAGCGGGAGGACGTACGAGCAGTACTTC,CASSYSSKTSGRTYEQYF
once,TRBJ2-3,-,TRBV4-1,TGCGCCAGCGGGGGAGGTGGAGATACGCAGTATTTT,CASGGGGDTQYF
-,TRBJ1-1,TRBD1,TRBV19,TGTGCCAGTAGTAAGAGAGGGGGCAGGGGCTATTACACTGAAGCTTTCTTT,CASSKRGGRGYYTEAFF
-,TRBJ2-3,TRBD2,TRBV6-1,TGTGCCAGCAGTTCCTCAGCGGGGTCGTGGACAGATACGCAGTATTTT,CASSSSAGSWTDTQYF
few,TRBJ1-2,TRBD1,TRBV11-2,TGTGCCAGCAGCTCACCAGGGGGCCATGGCTACACCTTC,CASSSPGGHGYTF
-,TRBJ1-1,-,TRBV29-1,TGCAGCGTTGCGGGGGGTGGGACTGAAGCTTTCTTT,CSVAGGGTEAFF
-,TRBJ2-7,-,TRBV7-6,TGTGCCAGCAGCTTGTCCGCCGTTTACGAGCAGTACTTC,CASSLSAVYEQYF
few,TRBJ2-1,-,TRBV7-9,TGTGCCAGCAGCTTAACCGACTTTGCCGTAAATGAGCAGTTCTTC,CASSLTDFAVNEQFF
few,TRBJ2-4,-,TRBV6-2/TRBV6-3,TGTGCCAGCAGTTACTCGACCAGTCCCCAGGTAGCCAAAAACATTCAGTACTTC,CASSYSTSPQVAKNIQYF
few,TRBJ1-5,TRBD1,TRBV2,TGTGCCAGCAGTGCTCCGGGACAGGGGAACTCTCAGCCCCAGCATTTT,CASSAPGQGNSQPQHF
-,TRBJ1-5,-,TRBV20-1,TGCAGCCTTCGGGGCCGGGGCCTTTGGGCCCAGCATTTT,CSLRGRGLWAQHF
-,TRBJ2-5,TRBD2,TRBV11-2,TGTGCCAGCAGCCCACGACTAGCGGGGGGCCGGGAGACCCAGTACTTC,CASSPRLAGGRETQYF
few,TRBJ1-4,-,TRBV12-3/TRBV12-4,TGTGCCAGCAGTGGAAATGAAAAACTGTTTTTT,CASSGNEKLFF
few,TRBJ2-4,TRBD1,TRBV7-6,TGTGCCAGCAGCCCGTTACCGGGACAGACAAACATTCAGTACTTC,CASSPLPGQTNIQYF
-,TRBJ2-7,-,TRBV12-5,TGTGCTAGTGGCTATGATGGCTACGAGCAGTACTTC,CASGYDGYEQYF
many,TRBJ1-2,-,TRBV7-2,TGTGCCAGCAGCTTTCCCGCAGCTACCCCTAACTATGGCTACACCTTC,CASSFPAATPNYGYTF
-,TRBJ2-3,TRBD2,TRBV12-3/TRBV12-4,TGTGCCAGCAGTTTCAATAGCGGGGGGGAAGATACGCAGTATTTT,CASSFNSGGEDTQYF
few,TRBJ1-5,-,TRBV2,TGTGCCAGCAGTGCGACAGCCCTTTATAGCAATCAGCCCCAGCATTTT,CASSATALYSNQPQHF
-,TRBJ1-1,-,TRBV28,TGTGCCAGCAGCCCCAAACTTAGACGGAACACTGAAGCTTTCTTT,CASSPKLRRNTEAFF
-,TRBJ2-3,-,TRBV6-2/TRBV6-3,TGTGCCAGCAGTACCGCCCCGGGTAGGGGACATCAAGATACGCAGTATTTT,CASSTAPGRGHQDTQYF
few,TRBJ2-1,TRBD2,TRBV11-2,TGTGCCAGCAGCTTAGGCCTCGCCCCGGGGGGTGAGAAGCAGTTCTTC,CASSLGLAPGGEKQFF
-,TRBJ2-1,-,TRBV4-2,TGTGCCAGCAGCCAAGAACAGGGAAGGCATGAGCAGTTCTTC,CASSQEQGRHEQFF
-,TRBJ2-7,-,TRBV20-1,TGCAGTGCTGAGGGGTCGAACTACGAGCAGTACTTC,CSAEGSNYEQYF
-,TRBJ2-1,-,TRBV20-1,TGCAGTGGGGGAGGGGCAGGGGAGTTCTTC,CSGGGAGEFF
-,TRBJ1-1,-,TRBV7-9,TGTGCCAGCCATGCCACGAACACTGAAGCTTTCTTT,CASHATNTEAFF
once,TRBJ2-5,-,TRBV12-3/TRBV12-4,TGTGCCAGCAGTTTATTTTACGAGACCCAGTACTTC,CASSLFYETQYF
once,TRBJ1-6,-,TRBV5-8,TGTGCCACCAGGGGTATGAATTCACCCCTCCACTTT,CATRGMNSPLHF
few,TRBJ2-4,TRBD1,TRBV12-3/TRBV12-4,TGTGCCAGCACTCCGGGGACAGGCGACAACATTCAGTACTTC,CASTPGTGDNIQYF
many,TRBJ2-7,TRBD2,TRBV7-2,TGTGCCAGCAGCTTATCGGCTAGCGGGAGCTACGAGCAGTACTTC,CASSLSASGSYEQYF
-,TRBJ2-5,TRBD1,TRBV4-1,TGTGCCAGCAGCCAGAGAGGAGACAGGGGGCAAGAGACCCAGTACTTC,CASSQRGDRGQETQYF
-,TRBJ2-3,-,TRBV5-6,TGTGCCAGCAGCTCCCAAATAAAACGTGAGCAGTATTTT,CASSSQIKREQYF
-,TRBJ2-3,TRBD2,TRBV5-6,TGTGCCAGCAGCTTGATGCTAGCGGGACCCTATACGCAGTATTTT,CASSLMLAGPYTQYF
-,TRBJ2-5,-,TRBV6-6,TGTGCCAGCAGAGGGAGGTCCCAAGAGACCCAGTACTTC,CASRGRSQETQYF
-,TRBJ2-7,-,TRBV7-8,TGTGCCAGCAGCTTAAATAGTCGCGAGCAGTACTTC,CASSLNSREQYF
many,TRBJ2-1,TRBD2,TRBV7-2,TGTGCCAGCAGCTCCGAGGTTAGACTAGCGGGAATTCGTCCCTACAATGAGCAGTTCTTC,CASSSEVRLAGIRPYNEQFF
few,TRBJ2-7,-,TRBV7-2,TGTGCCAGCAGCTCGATAGGTTACGAGCAGTACTTC,CASSSIGYEQYF
-,TRBJ1-1,-,TRBV15,TGTGCCACCAGCAGAGGATGGGGGGGGAACCCGAACACTGAAGCTTTCTTT,CATSRGWGGNPNTEAFF
-,TRBJ2-2,-,TRBV7-2,TGTGCCAGCAGTCGACTCCTTGATCCCGGGGAGCTGTTTTTT,CASSRLLDPGELFF
few,TRBJ2-3,-,TRBV30,TGTGCCTGGAGTGGAACGGGACTTGGCACAGATACGCAGTATTTT,CAWSGTGLGTDTQYF
-,TRBJ2-7,-,TRBV28,TGTGCCAGCAGAGATACCGGGCCCCGCGAGCAGTACTTC,CASRDTGPREQYF
-,TRBJ2-1,-,TRBV7-2,TGTGCCAGCAGCTTAGAGGACCCCGGGGCGCTCTTC,CASSLEDPGALF
-,TRBJ1-5,TRBD1,TRBV29-1,TGCAGCGTCGCGACAGGGAATAGCAATCAGCCCCAGCATTTT,CSVATGNSNQPQHF
-,TRBJ2-6,-,TRBV5-1,TGCGCCAGCAGCTTGGTTGCTTTAGGCTCTGGGGCCAACGTCCTGACTTTC,CASSLVALGSGANVLTF
once,TRBJ1-2,TRBD1,TRBV6-6,TGTGCCAGCAGTTTCTCCTTACAGGGGGCATATGGCTACACCTTC,CASSFSLQGAYGYTF
-,TRBJ2-7,-,TRBV27,TGTGCCAGCCGAATTCGTGCAGGGGTTTCCTACGAGCAGTACTTC,CASRIRAGVSYEQYF
many,TRBJ1-1,-,TRBV7-2,TGTGCCTCCCAGACGGATTTGAACACTGAAGCTTTCTTT,CASQTDLNTEAFF
few,TRBJ1-1,-,TRBV7-9,TGTGCCAGCAGCCTAGGGACAACAGAAGCTTTCTTT,CASSLGTTEAFF